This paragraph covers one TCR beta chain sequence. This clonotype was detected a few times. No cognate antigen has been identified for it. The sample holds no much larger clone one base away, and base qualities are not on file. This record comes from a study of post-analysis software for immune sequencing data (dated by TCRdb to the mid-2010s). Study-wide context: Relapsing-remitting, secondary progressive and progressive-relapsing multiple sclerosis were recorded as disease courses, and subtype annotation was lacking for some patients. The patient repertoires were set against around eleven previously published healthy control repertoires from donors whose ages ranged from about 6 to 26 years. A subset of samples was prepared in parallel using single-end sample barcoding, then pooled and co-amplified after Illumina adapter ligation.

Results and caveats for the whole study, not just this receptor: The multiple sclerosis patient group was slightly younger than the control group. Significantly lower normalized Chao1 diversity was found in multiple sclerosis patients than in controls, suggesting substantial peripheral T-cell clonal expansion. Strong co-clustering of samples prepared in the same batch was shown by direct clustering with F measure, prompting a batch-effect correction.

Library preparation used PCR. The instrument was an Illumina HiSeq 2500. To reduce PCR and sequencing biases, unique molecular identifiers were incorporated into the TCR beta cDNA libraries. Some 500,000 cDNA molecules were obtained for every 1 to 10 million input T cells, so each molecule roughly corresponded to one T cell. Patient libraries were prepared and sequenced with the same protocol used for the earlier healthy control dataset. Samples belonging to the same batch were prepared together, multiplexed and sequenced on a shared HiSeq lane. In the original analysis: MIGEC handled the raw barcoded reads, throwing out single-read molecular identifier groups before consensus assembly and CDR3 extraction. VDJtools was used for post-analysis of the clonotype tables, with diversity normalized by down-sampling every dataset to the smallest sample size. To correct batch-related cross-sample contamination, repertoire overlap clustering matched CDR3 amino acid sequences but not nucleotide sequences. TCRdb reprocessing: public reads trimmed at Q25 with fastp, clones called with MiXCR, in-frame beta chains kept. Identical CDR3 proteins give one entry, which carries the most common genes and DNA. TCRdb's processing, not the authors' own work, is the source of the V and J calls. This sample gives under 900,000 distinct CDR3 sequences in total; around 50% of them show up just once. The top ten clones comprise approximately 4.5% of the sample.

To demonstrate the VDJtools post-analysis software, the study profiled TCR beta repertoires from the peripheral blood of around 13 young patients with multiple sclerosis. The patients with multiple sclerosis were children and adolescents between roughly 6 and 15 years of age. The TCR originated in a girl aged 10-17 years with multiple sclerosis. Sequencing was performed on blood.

Here is the DNA: TGCAGCCGCCGGGTCCAAGAGACCCAGTACTTC. This sequence encodes CSRRVQETQYF. The V and J segments used are TRBV20-1 and TRBJ2-5; no D gene can be assigned with confidence. Taken from cysteine to phenylalanine, the CDR3 has 11 residues. Only the CDR3 region is kept as DNA, spanning 33 bases read in frame from base 1. Sequences DFQATT (CDR1) and SNEGSKA (CDR2) are obtained from the germline V gene (reference sequence).